This passage covers 3 T cell receptor beta chains from one sample sequenced in a study of human T cells and chemical hapten exposure. Sample time point: patch test 2, 6 weeks after DPC sensitization. Specified treatment: therapeutic diphenylcyclopropenone sensitization with weekly scalp DPC. TCRdb re-called the RACE reads through MiXCR, storing one row per CDR3 protein. The sample has about 89,000 distinct CDR3 sequences, about 10% seen once. The input for sequencing was whole blood, taken in connection with sensitization to the hapten diphenylcyclopropenone (DPC). The origin of the receptors is a man aged 40-49 years with alopecia areata. Some clones in this sample may be carry-over from other donors' samples.

This clonotype was counted a few times. J is TRBJ2-5 and V is TRBV7-2, with 9 positions matching TRBD2. The trim removed 2 bases at V and 6 bases at J, leaving 7 bases unmatched. The CDR3 covers 15 residues. Per the germline V gene, CDR1 is SGHTA and CDR2 is FQGNSA. Here the CDR3 reads CASSLKREAGKTQYF. In DNA form, the CDR3 reads TGTGCCAGCAGCTTAAAGCGGGAGGCGGGGAAGACCCAGTACTTC.

This sequence joins TRBV12-3 or TRBV12-4 and TRBJ1-5; D is perhaps TRBD1 (6 bases). The V gene lost 3 bases and the J gene lost 1 base, with 10 bases spanning the gap. CDR3 length equals 15 residues. The CDR3 DNA is TGTGCCAGCAGTTTTGGCAGGGGAAGCAATCAGCCCCAGCATTTT. Protein product: CASSFGRGSNQPQHF.

The V and J genes are TRBV20-1 and TRBJ1-5; D gene unclear. CDR1 is DFQATT, CDR2 SNEGSKA, per germline (reference sequence). Trimming pared 0 bases from V and 5 bases from J, leaving 8 bases between. The CDR3 runs 13 residues. The CDR3 region has the DNA TGCAGTGCTAGAGATGGAGGGTATCAGCCCCAGCATTTT. Protein product: CSARDGGYQPQHF.